Below, 31 T cell receptor beta chains from the same sample are listed, as sequenced in a study of prognosis after radiotherapy for stage I lung cancer. Genomic DNA was the source, and TCR beta CDR3 was amplified from it by two-round multiplex PCR. The authors ran first-round PCR with primers specific to each TRBV and TRBJ gene. TCRdb independently ran MiXCR on the multiplex PCR reads; one entry per CDR3 protein. The repertoire holds roughly 38,000 distinct CDR3 sequences, with around 22% as singletons. The specimen was PBMCs, collected before or after stereotactic body radiation therapy (not recorded which). These receptors came from a donor aged 50 or older with non-small cell lung cancer.

This clonotype was picked up one time. A read error is possible here, since a much larger clone lies one base away. The conserved phenylalanine or tryptophan is not found at the CDR3 terminus, so this likely reflects a read error. The chain employs TRBV4-1 and TRBJ2-7; possibly TRBD1 for D (5 bases). The V gene's germline CDR1 is MGHRA and CDR2 YSYEKL. V lost 0 bases and J 2 bases, leaving 20 bases between the germline ends. The CDR3 sequence is 18 residues long. CDR3 sequence reads: CASSQDGPRRGPPYEQYL. CDR3 nucleotides: TGCGCCAGCAGCCAAGACGGTCCTCGTAGGGGCCCACCCTACGAGCAGTACTTA.

This clonotype appeared many times. V usage is TRBV5-1 and J usage is TRBJ2-1, with a tentative D call TRBD1 (6 bases). Germline CDR1 reads SGHRS; CDR2 reads YFSETQ. The CDR3 runs 12 residues. V was clipped by 1 base and J by 10 bases, with 9 bases between them. The CDR3 spells CASSLLRGEQFF. The CDR3 DNA reads as TGCGCCAGCAGCTTGTTAAGGGGGGAGCAGTTCTTC.

This clonotype was seen ten or more times. This chain links TRBV12-3 or TRBV12-4 with TRBJ1-1, with TRBD1 as a possible D gene (5 bases). This CDR3 comprises 15 residues. Between the trimmed V and J ends, which lost 6 bases and 0 bases, there was a span of 14 bases. CDR3 sequence reads: CASRTRTLVNTEAFF. The CDR3 DNA is TGTGCCAGCAGAACGAGGACACTCGTGAACACTGAAGCTTTCTTT.

At least ten counts were recorded for this clonotype. The chain employs TRBV6-1 and TRBJ1-2; 7 bases are shared with TRBD1. With V trimmed by 5 bases and J by 4 bases, 16 bases remained unmatched. Germline V gene data show CDR1 as MNHNS and CDR2 as SASEGT. This CDR3 spans 17 amino acids. In nucleotides, the CDR3 is TGTGCCAGCAGTCCGGACGGGAGTGGACAGGCCATCTATGGCTACACCTTC. This codes for CASSPDGSGQAIYGYTF.

This clonotype turned up a few times. The gene calls are TRBV27 and TRBJ2-7; the match to TRBD2 covers 13 bases. The length of the CDR3 is 18 residues. J was trimmed by 0 bases and V by 8 bases; bases with no gene match: 13. Germline V gene lookup returns CDR1 MNHEY and CDR2 SMNVEV (reference sequence). CDR3 in DNA: TGTGCCAGCTCGAGAGGACTAGCGGGAGCCCGGAGCTCCTACGAGCAGTACTTC. This encodes CASSRGLAGARSSYEQYF.

This chain uses TRBV4-2 with TRBJ1-2; D gene uncertain. Germline V CDR1 and CDR2: LGHNA, YNFKEQ. The CDR3 is 14 residues long. The ends were cut back, 4 bases at V and 1 base at J, with 10 bases in the middle. CDR3 bases: TGTGCCAGCAGCCCCCCGACGGTTAACTATGGCTACACCTTC. The encoded protein is CASSPPTVNYGYTF.

About this clonotype itself: A clone one base away is much larger, so this may be a read error. The gene calls are TRBV30 and TRBJ1-3; possibly TRBD1 for D (6 bases). The V end lost 3 bases, the J end lost 15 bases, and 24 bases lay between the germline ends. CDR3 length equals 14 residues. In germline, CDR1 is GTSNPN, CDR2 SVGIG (reference sequence). CDR3 in amino acids: CAWSEGTPGNTSYF. CDR3 sequence (DNA): TGTGCCTGGAGCGAAGGGACACCTGGAAACACCTCATATTTT.

This clonotype has at least ten counts. J is TRBJ2-1 and V is TRBV29-1, with TRBD1 matching over 9 bases. The trim removed 2 bases at V and 1 base at J, leaving 6 bases unmatched. Germline V lookup: CDR1 SQVTM, CDR2 ANQGSEA. There are 16 residues in the CDR3. The CDR3 reads CSVESQDRGSYNEQFF. Written as DNA, the CDR3 is TGCAGCGTTGAAAGCCAGGACAGGGGATCCTACAATGAGCAGTTCTTC.

This clonotype was counted at least ten times. The rearrangement uses TRBV19 and TRBJ1-1; D possibly corresponds to TRBD1 (6 bases). The CDR3 length is 14 residues. The V end lost 8 bases, the J end lost 4 bases, and 17 bases lay between the germline ends. The germline V gene has CDR1 LNHDA and CDR2 SQIVND (reference sequence). CDR3 DNA: TGTGCCAGTTGGGGTCAGGGGCGAGGCACTGAAGCTTTCTTT. Encoded protein: CASWGQGRGTEAFF.

This clonotype has ten or more counts. V usage is TRBV19 and J usage is TRBJ2-1, with 10 positions matching TRBD1. This CDR3 is built from 15 residues. CDR1 and CDR2 from the germline V gene are LNHDA and SQIVND (reference sequence). The ends lost 6 bases at V and 6 bases at J; junction bases unmatched: 8. The DNA for the CDR3 is TGTGCCAGTAGATCGACAGGGGGCTGGGGCAATGAGCAGTTCTTC. Its protein product is CASRSTGGWGNEQFF.

This clonotype has a count of ten or more. The V call is TRBV10-3, the J call TRBJ1-3; D not resolved. Trimming removed 2 bases at V and 1 base at J, with 9 bases between. Germline CDR1 is ENHRY and CDR2 is SYGVKD. This CDR3 is 15 amino acids long. The CDR3 nucleotides are TGTGCCATCAGTGAGGGGCAGGATTCTGGAAACACCATATATTTT. The encoded protein is CAISEGQDSGNTIYF.

The sample holds many counts of this clonotype. The chain recombines TRBV6-9 with TRBJ2-7; no reliable D call. Trimming left V 3 bases short and J 2 bases short, with 8 bases between. CDR1 and CDR2 (germline): MNHGY, SVAAGI. The CDR3 has 13 amino acids. This CDR3 is CASSYTQTYEQYF. The CDR3 region has the DNA TGTGCCAGCAGTTACACTCAAACCTACGAGCAGTACTTC.

A single count supports this clonotype. The chain's CDR3 is CASIPRGWVTDTQYF. CDR3 DNA: TGTGCCAGCATTCCCCGGGGCTGGGTCACAGATACGCAGTATTTT. V is TRBV12-3 or TRBV12-4 and J is TRBJ2-3; D assignment may be TRBD1 or TRBD2 (5 bases each). The germline V and J ends were trimmed by 7 bases and 2 bases, with 16 bases remaining between them. CDR3 length: 15 amino acids.

A word on this clonotype: This is likely an artifact of a read error, given a far larger clone one base away. V and J are TRBV6-9 and TRBJ2-2, with D hard to call. The CDR3 totals 12 residues. Trimming shortened V by 3 bases and J by 6 bases, and 5 bases separated the two germline ends. Germline assignment: CDR1 MNHGY and CDR2 SVAAGI. Here the CDR3 DNA reads TGTGCCAGCAGTTACTCAGCCGGGGAGCTGTTTTTT. It translates to CASSYSAGELFF.

Ten or more counts support this clonotype. The V and J genes are TRBV4-1 and TRBJ2-3, with 9 bases aligning to TRBD2. V lost 0 bases and J lost 5; bases outside the gene matches: 6. Germline assignment: CDR1 MGHRA and CDR2 YSYEKL. The CDR3 sequence is 16 residues long. The CDR3 bases are TGCGCCAGCAGCCAAGATGGGCGGGGGGGCCGAGATACGCAGTATTTT. Encoded protein: CASSQDGRGGRDTQYF.

There are many counts of this clonotype. The chain joins TRBV9 to TRBJ2-1; D gene ambiguous. This CDR3 region has 12 residues. V dropped 4 bases and J dropped 7 bases, with 9 bases sitting between them. Germline lookup yields CDR1 SGDLS and CDR2 YYNGEE. The CDR3 region is CASSPLGNEQFF. The CDR3 nucleotides read TGTGCCAGCAGCCCCCTAGGGAATGAGCAGTTCTTC.

This clonotype was counted at least ten times. The chain has TRBV5-1 and TRBJ1-1; no definite D call. In germline, CDR1 is SGHRS, CDR2 YFSETQ. Trimming pared 0 bases from V and 0 bases from J, leaving 9 bases between. This CDR3 region has 15 residues. The CDR3 spells CASSLEGRMNTEAFF. CDR3 nucleotides: TGCGCCAGCAGCTTGGAGGGCAGGATGAACACTGAAGCTTTCTTT. The complete variable domain, with remaining parts taken from reference TRBV5-1 and TRBJ1-1, reads KAGVTQTPRYLIKTRGQQVTLSCSPISGHRSVSWYQQTPGQGLQFLFEYFSETQRNKGNFPGRFSGRQFSNSRSEMNVSTLELGDSALYLCASSLEGRMNTEAFFGQGTRLTVV.

Ten or more counts support this clonotype. V is TRBV6-5 and J is TRBJ1-3; unclear D gene. This CDR3 spans 16 amino acids. Germline V gene sequence: CDR1 MNHEY, CDR2 SVGAGI. The V end lost 2 bases, the J end lost 0 bases, and 11 bases lay between the germline ends. CDR3: CASSYVDWNSGNTIYF. In DNA, the CDR3 is TGTGCCAGCAGTTACGTAGACTGGAACTCTGGAAACACCATATATTTT.

This clonotype was seen repeatedly, ten times or more. The rearrangement joins TRBV28 to TRBJ2-1; perhaps TRBD2 as D (5 bases). Trimming stripped 6 bases from V and 1 base from J, with 10 bases between. The CDR3 totals 14 residues. The V gene's germline CDR1 is MDHEN and CDR2 SYDVKM. CDR3 amino acids: CASSLRGSYNEQFF. In DNA, the CDR3 is TGTGCCAGCAGCCTTCGCGGGTCCTACAATGAGCAGTTCTTC. Combining the CDR3 with reference TRBV28 and TRBJ2-1 gives the whole variable domain DVKVTQSSRYLVKRTGEKVFLECVQDMDHENMFWYRQDPGLGLRLIYFSYDVKMKEKGDIPEGYSVSREKKERFSLILESASTNQTSMYLCASSLRGSYNEQFFGPGTRLTVL.

This clonotype was recorded many times. This chain joins TRBV7-3 and TRBJ2-1, with TRBD2 identical over 10 bases. This CDR3 comprises 14 residues. Germline V lookup: CDR1 SGHTA, CDR2 FQGTGA. Trimming took 6 bases from V and 7 from J; bases not matched to a gene: 6. The DNA for the CDR3 is TGTGCCAGCAGAGCTAGCGGGAGTGGAAATGAGCAGTTCTTC. It specifies CASRASGSGNEQFF.

This clonotype came up once. V usage is TRBV20-1 and J usage is TRBJ1-6; D may be TRBD1 (5 bases). Trimming took 6 bases from V and 4 from J, leaving 25 bases between them. From germline, CDR1 is DFQATT and CDR2 SNEGSKA (reference sequence). The CDR3 length is 18 residues. The DNA for the CDR3 is TGCAGTGCCCCGGGGGAAGCTTTGTGGGCGGTGTATAATTCACCCCTCCACTTT. Amino acid sequence: CSAPGEALWAVYNSPLHF.

In regard to this clonotype: Just one base apart from a much larger clone, this may be a read error. The rearrangement joins TRBV7-2 to TRBJ2-5, with a possible D match to TRBD1 (5 bases). The germline V gene encodes CDR1 SGHTA and CDR2 FQGNSA. The CDR3 covers 14 residues. Trimming removed 0 bases at V and 1 base at J, with 6 bases between. CDR3 sequence reads: CASSLATAQETQYF. In nucleotides, the CDR3 is TGTGCCAGCAGCTTAGCGACAGCCCAAGAGACCCAGTACTTC.

There are many counts of this clonotype. This chain links TRBV10-2 with TRBJ2-5; TRBD1 aligns across 9 bases. J lost 9 bases, V lost 5 bases, and 7 bases had no gene match. Germline loops: CDR1 WSHSY, CDR2 SAAADI. The CDR3 length is 13 residues. The CDR3 nucleotides are TGCGCCAGCAGTTCCGGGACAGGGCAGGCCCAGTACTTC. This translates into CASSSGTGQAQYF.

This clonotype has at least ten counts. The rearrangement joins TRBV2 to TRBJ1-1, with a tentative D call TRBD1 (5 bases). Trimming took 1 base from V and 4 from J, leaving 13 bases between them. Germline loops: CDR1 SNHLY, CDR2 FYNNEI. The CDR3 runs 15 residues. CDR3 sequence reads: CASSEEGRGGTEAFF. CDR3 sequence (DNA): TGTGCCAGCAGTGAAGAAGGGCGGGGGGGCACTGAAGCTTTCTTT.

This clonotype was seen at least ten times. This chain connects TRBV2 to TRBJ1-5; 8 nucleotides line up with TRBD1. The CDR3 spans 13 residues. With 8 bases clipped from V and 4 bases from J, the junction kept 4 bases outside the gene matches. Per the germline V gene, CDR1 is SNHLY and CDR2 is FYNNEI. The CDR3 loop reads CASHGQGNQPQHF. CDR3 coding DNA: TGTGCCAGCCACGGACAGGGAAATCAGCCCCAGCATTTT.

As to this clonotype: A read error may account for a junction end that differs from germline. This sequence joins TRBV5-1 and TRBJ1-6; 8 nucleotides match TRBD1. The CDR3 covers 14 residues. Germline V CDR1 and CDR2: SGHRS, YFSETQ. CDR3 region: CASSPGQEFSTLHF. The DNA of the CDR3 is TGCGCCAGCAGCCCGGGACAGGAGTTTTCAACCCTCCACTTT.

In regard to this clonotype: A read error may be the cause here, since a much bigger clone is one base away. The chain is built from TRBV6-6 and TRBJ1-1; D is unclear. The CDR3 extends over 19 amino acids. The V and J ends lost 0 bases and 0 bases respectively, with 20 bases between them. Germline V gives CDR1 MNHNY, CDR2 SVGAGI (reference sequence). The CDR3 region is CASSYSMVEGVYMNTEAFF. DNA for the CDR3: TGTGCCAGCAGTTACTCGATGGTGGAGGGAGTATACATGAACACTGAAGCTTTCTTT.

Many counts were recorded for this clonotype. The chain combines TRBV24-1 with TRBJ1-1, with TRBD1 as a possible D gene (6 bases). Trimming took off 9 bases at V and 0 bases at J, with 10 bases between the two ends. The CDR3 runs 13 residues. Per the germline V gene, CDR1 is KGHDR and CDR2 is SFDVKD. CDR3 in DNA: TGTGCCACCGCTTCAGGGGTGAACACTGAAGCTTTCTTT. This codes for CATASGVNTEAFF.

Many counts were recorded for this clonotype. The chain uses TRBV28 and TRBJ1-2, with D unresolved. Per the germline V gene, CDR1 is MDHEN and CDR2 is SYDVKM. Trimming took 6 bases from V and 8 from J, leaving 10 bases between them. CDR3 length: 11 residues. In DNA, the CDR3 is TGTGCCAGCAGGACTGTCGGGGGCTACACCTTC. It translates to CASRTVGGYTF.

Many counts were recorded for this clonotype. The chain carries TRBV20-1 and TRBJ2-3; 10 bases map to TRBD2. The length of the CDR3 is 16 residues. The ends lost 6 bases at V and 4 bases at J; junction bases unmatched: 13. Germline CDR1 and CDR2: DFQATT and SNEGSKA (reference sequence). The CDR3 nucleotides are TGCAGTGCGAGAATTAGCGGGGGGTCCATTGCAGATACGCAGTATTTT. Translation gives CSARISGGSIADTQYF.

At least ten counts were recorded for this clonotype. The chain employs TRBV20-1 and TRBJ1-4; 9 bases agree with TRBD1. There are 18 residues in the CDR3. The trim removed 6 bases at V and 5 bases at J, leaving 19 bases unmatched. The germline CDR1 and CDR2 sequences are DFQATT and SNEGSKA (reference sequence). CDR3 DNA: TGCAGTGCCATCCAACCGGGACAGGGCGGTATGGTGAATGAAAAACTGTTTTTT. Translated, it gives CSAIQPGQGGMVNEKLFF.